This T cell receptor (beta chain) was recorded in a study of T cells in Graves' hyperthyroidism and ophthalmopathy. Points from the study as a whole: Ophthalmopathy onset followed model prediction by a median about 6.5 months. A 13 V-J model separated ophthalmopathy from stable hyperthyroidism.

This clonotype was seen ten or more times. The antigen is unknown. Amplified regions were TCR beta CDR3 sequences from RNA transcripts. First-round RT-PCR with HTBI primers amplified the TCR CDR3 region. TCRdb recomputed calls from the multiplex PCR reads with MiXCR, one row per CDR3 protein. Among about 560,000 distinct CDR3 sequences listed, 16% were seen once. Sample: blood. This sequence was found in a woman aged 18-29 years with Graves' hyperthyroidism.

DNA of the CDR3: TGCGCCAGCAGCTTGGGGCCAGGCGTCTACGAGCAGTACTTC. Its translation is CASSLGPGVYEQYF. The rearrangement uses TRBV5-1 and TRBJ2-7; no clear D. The CDR3 totals 14 residues. The germline V and J ends were trimmed by 0 bases and 3 bases, with 10 bases remaining between them. The germline V gene has CDR1 SGHRS and CDR2 YFSETQ.